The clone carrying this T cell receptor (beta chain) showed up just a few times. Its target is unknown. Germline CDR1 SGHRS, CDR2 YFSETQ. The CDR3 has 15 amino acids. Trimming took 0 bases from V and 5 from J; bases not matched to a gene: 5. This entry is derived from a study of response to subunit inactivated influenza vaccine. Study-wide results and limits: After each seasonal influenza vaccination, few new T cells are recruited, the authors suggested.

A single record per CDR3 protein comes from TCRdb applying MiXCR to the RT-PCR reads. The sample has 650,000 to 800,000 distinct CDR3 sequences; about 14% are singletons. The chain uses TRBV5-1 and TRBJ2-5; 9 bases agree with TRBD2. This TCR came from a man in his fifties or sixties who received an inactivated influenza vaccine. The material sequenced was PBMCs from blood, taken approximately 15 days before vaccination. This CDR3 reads CASSLAAGGPETQYF. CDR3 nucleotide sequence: TGCGCCAGCAGCTTGGCTGCGGGAGGGCCGGAGACCCAGTACTTC.